A selection of T cell receptor beta chains follows, all from one sample in a study of T cell responses to AZD1222 COVID-19 vaccine. Some clones are missing from TCRdb's copy, which holds only in-frame ones; the method was immunoSEQ multiplex PCR. The table shows approximately 140,000 clones, with about 94% occurring only once. The sample in question was peripheral blood, obtained on day 0 of AZD1222 vaccination. All receptors derive from an adult in good health. Each CDR3 is given with its conserved first and last residue. The D gene is left open where the match is weak. Where a row states a size, it is once, few, many or the class of an expanded clone; other rows omit it.

d_gene: TRBD1; v_gene: TRBV27; abundance: .; j_gene: TRBJ1-2; CDR3aa: CASAPNRGSGYGYTF; CDR3nt: TGTGCCAGCGCTCCTAACAGGGGATCTGGGTATGGCTACACCTTC
d_gene: .; v_gene: TRBV7-8; abundance: .; j_gene: TRBJ2-3; CDR3aa: CASSLPTQRLDTQYF; CDR3nt: TGTGCCAGCAGCTTACCGACCCAACGCCTAGATACGCAGTATTTT
d_gene: .; v_gene: TRBV2; abundance: .; j_gene: TRBJ1-1; CDR3aa: CASRTYGGNTEAFF; CDR3nt: TGTGCCAGCAGGACCTACGGGGGGAACACTGAAGCTTTCTTT
d_gene: TRBD1; v_gene: TRBV28; abundance: .; j_gene: TRBJ1-4; CDR3aa: CASSPPGQGSEKLFF; CDR3nt: TGTGCCAGCAGCCCCCCGGGACAGGGAAGTGAAAAACTGTTTTTT
d_gene: .; v_gene: TRBV7-9; abundance: .; j_gene: TRBJ1-1; CDR3aa: CASSLSANTEAFF; CDR3nt: TGTGCCAGCAGCTTGTCGGCGAACACTGAAGCTTTCTTT
d_gene: TRBD1; v_gene: TRBV30; abundance: .; j_gene: TRBJ1-4; CDR3aa: CAWSGQGNEKLFF; CDR3nt: TGTGCCTGGAGTGGACAGGGTAATGAAAAACTGTTTTTT
d_gene: .; v_gene: TRBV27; abundance: .; j_gene: TRBJ1-1; CDR3aa: CASSLYRNTEAFF; CDR3nt: TGTGCCAGCAGTTTATATAGGAACACTGAAGCTTTCTTT
d_gene: .; v_gene: TRBV5-1; abundance: .; j_gene: TRBJ2-1; CDR3aa: CASSFRDRAYNEQFF; CDR3nt: TGCGCCAGCAGCTTCCGAGACAGAGCCTACAATGAGCAGTTCTTC
d_gene: TRBD1; v_gene: TRBV7-8; abundance: .; j_gene: TRBJ1-4; CDR3aa: CASSPTGGAEKLFF; CDR3nt: TGTGCCAGCAGCCCAACAGGGGGCGCAGAAAAACTGTTTTTT
d_gene: .; v_gene: TRBV6-5; abundance: .; j_gene: TRBJ2-1; CDR3aa: CASSGLGVYNEQFF; CDR3nt: TGTGCCAGCTCCGGGCTCGGGGTTTACAATGAGCAGTTCTTC
d_gene: .; v_gene: TRBV11-2; abundance: .; j_gene: TRBJ1-1; CDR3aa: CASIPLGSYNTEAFF; CDR3nt: TGTGCCAGCATCCCACTTGGATCCTACAACACTGAAGCTTTCTTT
d_gene: .; v_gene: TRBV28; abundance: few; j_gene: TRBJ1-2; CDR3aa: CASSSAGNYGYTF; CDR3nt: TGTGCCAGCAGTTCGGCAGGGAACTATGGCTACACCTTC
d_gene: .; v_gene: TRBV29-1; abundance: .; j_gene: TRBJ2-7; CDR3aa: CSVDGQGYEQYF; CDR3nt: TGCAGCGTTGACGGTCAGGGCTACGAGCAGTACTTC
d_gene: .; v_gene: TRBV19; abundance: .; j_gene: TRBJ1-1; CDR3aa: CASSKTVNTEAFF; CDR3nt: TGTGCCAGTAGTAAGACAGTGAACACTGAAGCTTTCTTT
d_gene: TRBD1; v_gene: TRBV7-8; abundance: .; j_gene: TRBJ2-7; CDR3aa: CASSSYTPGQFSYEQYF; CDR3nt: TGTGCCAGCAGCTCATATACCCCGGGACAGTTTAGCTACGAGCAGTACTTC
d_gene: .; v_gene: TRBV11-2; abundance: .; j_gene: TRBJ2-7; CDR3aa: CASSSNYEQYF; CDR3nt: TGTGCCAGCAGCTCCAACTACGAGCAGTACTTC
d_gene: .; v_gene: TRBV27; abundance: .; j_gene: TRBJ2-7; CDR3aa: CASSEDRLPSYEQYF; CDR3nt: TGTGCCAGCAGCGAAGACAGGCTTCCCTCCTACGAGCAGTACTTC
d_gene: .; v_gene: TRBV7-9; abundance: .; j_gene: TRBJ2-3; CDR3aa: CASSLNRVDTQYF; CDR3nt: TGTGCCAGCAGCCTTAACAGGGTCGATACGCAGTATTTT
d_gene: .; v_gene: TRBV7-9; abundance: .; j_gene: TRBJ2-7; CDR3aa: CASSFPSYEQYF; CDR3nt: TGTGCCAGCAGCTTCCCCTCCTACGAGCAGTACTTC
d_gene: .; v_gene: TRBV27; abundance: .; j_gene: TRBJ2-7; CDR3aa: CASSRVGVEQYF; CDR3nt: TGTGCCAGCAGCAGGGTGGGGGTCGAGCAGTACTTC
d_gene: .; v_gene: TRBV19; abundance: .; j_gene: TRBJ1-2; CDR3aa: CASSIRHKGYTF; CDR3nt: TGTGCCAGTAGTATAAGACACAAGGGCTACACCTTC
d_gene: .; v_gene: TRBV29-1; abundance: .; j_gene: TRBJ1-2; CDR3aa: CSATEHEYGYTF; CDR3nt: TGCAGCGCGACAGAACATGAGTATGGCTACACCTTC
d_gene: .; v_gene: TRBV21-1; abundance: .; j_gene: TRBJ1-4; CDR3aa: CATAATNEKLFF; CDR3nt: TGTGCCACCGCCGCAACTAATGAAAAACTGTTTTTT
d_gene: TRBD1; v_gene: TRBV10-3; abundance: .; j_gene: TRBJ1-1; CDR3aa: CAIGTVNTEAFF; CDR3nt: TGTGCCATCGGGACAGTCAACACTGAAGCTTTCTTT
d_gene: .; v_gene: TRBV5-1; abundance: .; j_gene: TRBJ1-2; CDR3aa: CASSLSSEGWGYTF; CDR3nt: TGCGCCAGCAGCCTCTCTTCGGAGGGCTGGGGCTACACCTTC
d_gene: .; v_gene: TRBV12-3/TRBV12-4; abundance: once; j_gene: TRBJ2-3; CDR3aa: CASGARDTQYF; CDR3nt: TGTGCCAGCGGAGCTAGAGATACGCAGTATTTT
d_gene: .; v_gene: TRBV3-1/TRBV3-2; abundance: .; j_gene: TRBJ1-1; CDR3aa: CASSQGALLNTEAFF; CDR3nt: TGTGCCAGCAGCCAAGGGGCGCTTTTGAACACTGAAGCTTTCTTT
d_gene: .; v_gene: TRBV15; abundance: .; j_gene: TRBJ1-6; CDR3aa: CATSSYRDSPLHF; CDR3nt: TGTGCCACCAGCAGTTACAGGGATTCACCCCTCCACTTT
d_gene: TRBD1; v_gene: TRBV30; abundance: .; j_gene: TRBJ2-7; CDR3aa: CAWSPTGGEQYF; CDR3nt: TGTGCCTGGAGTCCTACAGGGGGAGAGCAGTACTTC
d_gene: .; v_gene: TRBV6-5; abundance: .; j_gene: TRBJ1-5; CDR3aa: CASRLDGNQPQHF; CDR3nt: TGTGCCAGCAGGCTCGACGGGAATCAGCCCCAGCATTTT
d_gene: .; v_gene: TRBV15; abundance: once; j_gene: TRBJ2-1; CDR3aa: CATSSEVWDEQFF; CDR3nt: TGTGCCACCAGCAGTGAAGTCTGGGATGAGCAGTTCTTC
d_gene: .; v_gene: TRBV7-5; abundance: once; j_gene: TRBJ2-3; CDR3aa: CVRMPPGTGGTDTQYF; CDR3nt: TGTGTCAGAATGCCCCCTGGGACGGGAGGCACAGATACGCAGTATTTT
d_gene: TRBD1; v_gene: TRBV25-1; abundance: .; j_gene: TRBJ2-7; CDR3aa: CASSVGQGLLSEQYF; CDR3nt: TGTGCCAGCAGTGTGGGACAGGGCCTTTTAAGCGAGCAGTACTTC
d_gene: .; v_gene: TRBV7-6; abundance: .; j_gene: TRBJ2-2; CDR3aa: CASSPGNRGTGELFF; CDR3nt: TGTGCCAGCAGCCCCGGGAATAGGGGAACCGGGGAGCTGTTTTTT
d_gene: .; v_gene: TRBV6-5; abundance: .; j_gene: TRBJ2-7; CDR3aa: CASRTGTFLGNEQYF; CDR3nt: TGTGCCAGCAGGACCGGGACATTTCTTGGGAACGAGCAGTACTTC
d_gene: .; v_gene: TRBV24-1; abundance: .; j_gene: TRBJ2-7; CDR3aa: CATSDGSYEQYF; CDR3nt: TGTGCCACGTCGGACGGGTCCTACGAGCAGTACTTC
d_gene: .; v_gene: TRBV9; abundance: .; j_gene: TRBJ2-2; CDR3aa: CASSVMSRGGTGELFF; CDR3nt: TGTGCCAGCAGCGTGATGTCGAGGGGGGGCACCGGGGAGCTGTTTTTT
d_gene: TRBD1; v_gene: TRBV3-1/TRBV3-2; abundance: .; j_gene: TRBJ1-2; CDR3aa: CASSHGQGVRGYTF; CDR3nt: TGTGCCAGCAGCCACGGACAGGGTGTGCGAGGCTACACCTTC
d_gene: .; v_gene: TRBV29-1; abundance: .; j_gene: TRBJ1-6; CDR3aa: CSVAKGPNSPLHF; CDR3nt: TGCAGCGTTGCTAAGGGACCGAATTCACCCCTCCACTTT
d_gene: .; v_gene: TRBV28; abundance: .; j_gene: TRBJ1-2; CDR3aa: CASSSSRDYGYTF; CDR3nt: TGTGCCAGCAGTTCGTCCAGGGACTATGGCTACACCTTC
d_gene: TRBD1; v_gene: TRBV6-5; abundance: .; j_gene: TRBJ2-3; CDR3aa: CASSLSQGSDTQYF; CDR3nt: TGTGCCAGCAGTCTATCACAGGGGTCGGATACGCAGTATTTT
d_gene: .; v_gene: TRBV7-2; abundance: .; j_gene: TRBJ2-2; CDR3aa: CASSPYPAAESNTGELFF; CDR3nt: TGTGCCAGCAGCCCGTACCCGGCGGCGGAAAGTAACACCGGGGAGCTGTTTTTT
d_gene: TRBD2; v_gene: TRBV5-5; abundance: .; j_gene: TRBJ2-1; CDR3aa: CASSSGLAEYNEQFF; CDR3nt: TGTGCCAGCAGCTCCGGACTAGCGGAATACAATGAGCAGTTCTTC
d_gene: .; v_gene: TRBV19; abundance: .; j_gene: TRBJ1-2; CDR3aa: CASSITSSGGYTF; CDR3nt: TGTGCCAGTAGTATTACCTCCTCGGGGGGCTACACCTTC
d_gene: TRBD1; v_gene: TRBV24-1; abundance: once; j_gene: TRBJ2-5; CDR3aa: CATSERTGGGETQYF; CDR3nt: TGTGCCACCAGTGAGCGGACAGGGGGCGGGGAGACCCAGTACTTC